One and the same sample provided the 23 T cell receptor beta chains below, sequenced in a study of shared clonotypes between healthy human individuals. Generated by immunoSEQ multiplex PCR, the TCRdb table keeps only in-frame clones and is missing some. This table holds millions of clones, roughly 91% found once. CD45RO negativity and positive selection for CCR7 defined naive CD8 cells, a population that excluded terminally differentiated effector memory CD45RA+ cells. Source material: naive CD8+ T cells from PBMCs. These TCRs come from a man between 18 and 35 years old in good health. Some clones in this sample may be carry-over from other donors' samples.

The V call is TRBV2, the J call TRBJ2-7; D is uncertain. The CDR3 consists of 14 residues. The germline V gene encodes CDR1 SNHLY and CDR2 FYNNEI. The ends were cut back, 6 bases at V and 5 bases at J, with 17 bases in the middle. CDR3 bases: TGTGCCAGCAGACCCATAGGGAAGTTCGACGAGCAGTACTTC. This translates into CASRPIGKFDEQYF.

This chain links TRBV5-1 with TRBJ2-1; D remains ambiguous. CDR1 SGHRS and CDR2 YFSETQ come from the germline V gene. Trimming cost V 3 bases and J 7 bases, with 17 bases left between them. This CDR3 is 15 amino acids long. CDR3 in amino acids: CASSYPRTAGNEQFF. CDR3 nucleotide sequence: TGCGCCAGCAGCTACCCCCGGACCGCAGGTAATGAGCAGTTCTTC.

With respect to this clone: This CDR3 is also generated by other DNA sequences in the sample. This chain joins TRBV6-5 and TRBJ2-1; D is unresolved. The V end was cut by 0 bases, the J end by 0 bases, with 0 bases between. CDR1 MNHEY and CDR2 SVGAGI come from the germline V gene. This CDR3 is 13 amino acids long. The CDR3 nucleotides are TGTGCCAGCAGTTACTCCTCCTACAATGAGCAGTTCTTC. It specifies CASSYSSYNEQFF.

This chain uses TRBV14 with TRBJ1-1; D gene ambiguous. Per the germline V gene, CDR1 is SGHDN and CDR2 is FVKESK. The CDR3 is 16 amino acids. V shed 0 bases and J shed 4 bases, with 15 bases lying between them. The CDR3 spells CASSQDFSFRGTEAFF. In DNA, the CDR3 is TGTGCCAGCAGCCAAGACTTCAGCTTTCGGGGCACTGAAGCTTTCTTT.

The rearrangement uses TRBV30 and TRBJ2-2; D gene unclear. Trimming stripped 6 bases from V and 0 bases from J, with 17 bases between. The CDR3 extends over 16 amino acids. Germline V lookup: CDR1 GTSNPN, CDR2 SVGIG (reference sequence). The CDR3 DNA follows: TGTGCCTGCAAAGGGTACCTTGAAACGAACACCGGGGAGCTGTTTTTT. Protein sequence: CACKGYLETNTGELFF.

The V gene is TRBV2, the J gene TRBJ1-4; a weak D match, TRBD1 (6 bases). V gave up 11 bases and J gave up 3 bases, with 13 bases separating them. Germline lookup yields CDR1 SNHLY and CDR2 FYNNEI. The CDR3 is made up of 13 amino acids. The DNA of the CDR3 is TGTGCCGGATACAGGGAAGCTAATGAAAAACTGTTTTTT. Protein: CAGYREANEKLFF.

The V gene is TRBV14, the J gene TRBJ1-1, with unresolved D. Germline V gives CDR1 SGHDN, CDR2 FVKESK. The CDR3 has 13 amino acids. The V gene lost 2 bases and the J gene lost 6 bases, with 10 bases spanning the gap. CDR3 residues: CASSQLVDAEAFF. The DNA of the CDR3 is TGTGCCAGCAGCCAACTGGTGGACGCTGAAGCTTTCTTT.

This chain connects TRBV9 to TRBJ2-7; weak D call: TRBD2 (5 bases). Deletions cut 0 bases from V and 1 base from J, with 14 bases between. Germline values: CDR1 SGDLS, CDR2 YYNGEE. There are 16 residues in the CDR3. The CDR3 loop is CASSVESGGRSYEQYF. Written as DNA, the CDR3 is TGTGCCAGCAGCGTAGAAAGTGGAGGCAGGTCCTACGAGCAGTACTTC.

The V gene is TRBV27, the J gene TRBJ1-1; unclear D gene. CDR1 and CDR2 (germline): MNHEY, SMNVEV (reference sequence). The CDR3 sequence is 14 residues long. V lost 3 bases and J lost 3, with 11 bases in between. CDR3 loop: CASSFRAFDTEAFF. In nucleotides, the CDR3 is TGTGCCAGCAGTTTTCGGGCCTTTGACACTGAAGCTTTCTTT.

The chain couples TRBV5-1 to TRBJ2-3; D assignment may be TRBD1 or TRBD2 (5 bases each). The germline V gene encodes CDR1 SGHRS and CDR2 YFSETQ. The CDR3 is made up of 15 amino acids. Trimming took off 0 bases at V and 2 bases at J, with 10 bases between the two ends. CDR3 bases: TGCGCCAGCAGCTTGGGGGACCAATACACAGATACGCAGTATTTT. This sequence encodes CASSLGDQYTDTQYF.

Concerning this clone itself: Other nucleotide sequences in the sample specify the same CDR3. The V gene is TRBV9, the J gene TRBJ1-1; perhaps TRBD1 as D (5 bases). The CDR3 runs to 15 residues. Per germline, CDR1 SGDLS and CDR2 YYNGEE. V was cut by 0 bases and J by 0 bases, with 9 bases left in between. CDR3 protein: CASSVGGSLNTEAFF. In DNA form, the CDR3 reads TGTGCCAGCAGCGTAGGGGGCAGTCTGAACACTGAAGCTTTCTTT.

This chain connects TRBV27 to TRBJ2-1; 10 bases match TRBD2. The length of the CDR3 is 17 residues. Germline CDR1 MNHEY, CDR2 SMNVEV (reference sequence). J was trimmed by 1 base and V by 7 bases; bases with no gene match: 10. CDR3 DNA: TGTGCCAGCAATGACGACCCTAGCGGGGGATCCTACAATGAGCAGTTCTTC. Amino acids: CASNDDPSGGSYNEQFF.

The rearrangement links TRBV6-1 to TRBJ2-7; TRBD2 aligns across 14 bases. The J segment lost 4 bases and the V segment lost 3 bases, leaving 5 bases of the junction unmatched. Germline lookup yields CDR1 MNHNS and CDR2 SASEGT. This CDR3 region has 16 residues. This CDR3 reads CASSEGTSGSRYEQYF. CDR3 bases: TGTGCCAGCAGTGAGGGGACTAGCGGGAGTCGGTACGAGCAGTACTTC.

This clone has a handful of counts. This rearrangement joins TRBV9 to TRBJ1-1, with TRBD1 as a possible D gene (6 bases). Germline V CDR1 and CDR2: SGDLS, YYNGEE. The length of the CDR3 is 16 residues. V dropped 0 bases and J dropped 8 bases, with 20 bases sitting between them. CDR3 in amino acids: CASSVGRQANGLEAFF. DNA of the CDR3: TGTGCCAGCAGCGTAGGAAGACAGGCGAATGGTCTGGAAGCTTTCTTT.

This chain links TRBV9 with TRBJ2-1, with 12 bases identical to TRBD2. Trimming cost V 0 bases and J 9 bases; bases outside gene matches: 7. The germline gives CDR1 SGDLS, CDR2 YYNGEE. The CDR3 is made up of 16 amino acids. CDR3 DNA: TGTGCCAGCAGCGTAGGGACTAGCGGGATAATTATTGAGCAGTTCTTC. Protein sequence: CASSVGTSGIIIEQFF.

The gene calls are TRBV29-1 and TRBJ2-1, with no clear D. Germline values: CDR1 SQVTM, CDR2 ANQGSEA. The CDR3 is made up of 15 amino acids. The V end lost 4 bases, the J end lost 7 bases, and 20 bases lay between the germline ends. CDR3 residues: CSVVPGSGGPNEQFF. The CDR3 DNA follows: TGCAGCGTTGTTCCAGGTTCGGGTGGGCCGAATGAGCAGTTCTTC.

Here the CDR3 DNA reads TGCGCCAGCAGCCAACCAGGGTTAGCGGCCCAGCATTTT. This gives the protein CASSQPGLAAQHF. The J gene is TRBJ1-5, the V gene TRBV4-1; D might be TRBD1 (5 bases). V was clipped by 2 bases and J by 11 bases, with 13 bases between them. This CDR3 spans 13 amino acids. The germline CDR1 and CDR2 sequences are MGHRA and YSYEKL.

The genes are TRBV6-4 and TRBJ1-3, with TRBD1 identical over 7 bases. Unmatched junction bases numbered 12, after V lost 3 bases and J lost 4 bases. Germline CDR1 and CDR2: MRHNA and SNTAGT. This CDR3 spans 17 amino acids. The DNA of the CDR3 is TGTGCCAGCAGTGAGACCTCAGGGGGGGGAGACGGAAACACCATATATTTT. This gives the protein CASSETSGGGDGNTIYF.

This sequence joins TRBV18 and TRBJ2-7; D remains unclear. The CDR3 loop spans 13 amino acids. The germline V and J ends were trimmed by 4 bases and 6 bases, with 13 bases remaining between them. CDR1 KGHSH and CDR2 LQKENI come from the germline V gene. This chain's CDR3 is CASSLARAGEQYF. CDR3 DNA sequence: TGTGCCAGCTCACTCGCCCGGGCTGGCGAGCAGTACTTC. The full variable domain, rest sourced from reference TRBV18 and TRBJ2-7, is NAGVMQNPRHLVRRRGQEARLRCSPMKGHSHVYWYRQLPEEGLKFMVYLQKENIIDESGMPKERFSAEFPKEGPSILRIQQVVRGDSAAYFCASSLARAGEQYFGPGTRLTVT.

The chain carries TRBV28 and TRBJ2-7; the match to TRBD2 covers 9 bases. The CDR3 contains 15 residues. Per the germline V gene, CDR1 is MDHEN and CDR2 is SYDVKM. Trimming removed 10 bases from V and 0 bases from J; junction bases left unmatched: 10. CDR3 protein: CATSLLAGSSYEQYF. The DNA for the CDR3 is TGTGCCACCAGCTTGCTAGCGGGGAGCTCCTACGAGCAGTACTTC.

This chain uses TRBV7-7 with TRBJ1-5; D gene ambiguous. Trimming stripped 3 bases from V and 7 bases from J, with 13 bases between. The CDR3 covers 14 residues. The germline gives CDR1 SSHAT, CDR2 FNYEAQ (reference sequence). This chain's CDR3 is CASSFGGNSQPQHF. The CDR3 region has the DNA TGTGCCAGCAGCTTTGGCGGTAATTCCCAGCCCCAGCATTTT.

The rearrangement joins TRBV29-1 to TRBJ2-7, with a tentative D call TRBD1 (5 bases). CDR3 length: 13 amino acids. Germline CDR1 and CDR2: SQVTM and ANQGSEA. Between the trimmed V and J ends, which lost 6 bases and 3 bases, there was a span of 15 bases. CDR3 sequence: CSVQGRSNYEQYF. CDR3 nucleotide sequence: TGCAGCGTCCAGGGAAGGTCAAACTACGAGCAGTACTTC.

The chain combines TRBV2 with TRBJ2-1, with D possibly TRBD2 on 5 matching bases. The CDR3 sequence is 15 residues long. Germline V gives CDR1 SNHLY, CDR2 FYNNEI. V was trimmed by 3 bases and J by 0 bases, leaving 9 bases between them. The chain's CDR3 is CASSEGANSYNEQFF. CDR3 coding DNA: TGTGCCAGCAGTGAGGGAGCGAACTCCTACAATGAGCAGTTCTTC. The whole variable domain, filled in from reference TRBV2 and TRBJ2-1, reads EPEVTQTPSHQVTQMGQEVILRCVPISNHLYFYWYRQILGQKVEFLVSFYNNEISEKSEIFDDQFSVERPDGSNFTLKIRSTKLEDSAMYFCASSEGANSYNEQFFGPGTRLTVL.